A single sample gave rise to the 27 T cell receptor beta chains below, sequenced in a study of shared clonotypes between healthy human individuals. Repertoires were generated with immunoSEQ multiplex PCR, while TCRdb's copy carries only in-frame clones and drops some. The sample lists over a million clones; approximately 97% were seen once. Sample: naive CD4+ T cells sorted from blood. The sample's subset: CD45RA+ positively selected. These receptors originate from a man under 40 in good health.

The rearrangement joins TRBV11-2 to TRBJ2-1; D gene unclear. The V end lost 6 bases, the J end lost 10 bases, and 28 bases lay between the germline ends. This CDR3 has 17 residues. Germline CDR1 is SGHAT and CDR2 is FQNNGV. CDR3 DNA sequence: TGTGCCAGCAGTTTGCCTAGGCCTCTTAACTACAATCGAGAGCAGTTCTTC. This codes for CASSLPRPLNYNREQFF.

This rearrangement joins TRBV10-3 to TRBJ2-2, with 10 bases lining up with TRBD1. CDR3 length: 15 amino acids. CDR1 is ENHRY and CDR2 is SYGVKD in the germline V gene. Germline trimming cut 7 bases from V and 6 bases from J; bases unmatched to any gene: 8. CDR3 bases: TGTGCCATCACCGAGTGGACAGGGGGGTCCGGGGAGCTGTTTTTT. Translated: CAITEWTGGSGELFF.

With respect to this clone: Compared with germline, one end of the junction differs, possibly owing to a read error. The identical CDR3 is also encoded by other nucleotide sequences in the sample. The V call is TRBV2, the J call TRBJ1-5; D gene ambiguous. The CDR3 length is 11 residues. The germline gives CDR1 SNHLY, CDR2 FYNNEI. The CDR3 reads CASREGQPQHF. The CDR3 region has the DNA TGTGCCAGCAGGGAAGGTCAGCCCCAGCATTTT.

This rearrangement joins TRBV28 to TRBJ2-6, with TRBD1 as a possible D gene (6 bases). Germline lookup yields CDR1 MDHEN and CDR2 SYDVKM. V was pared by 0 bases and J by 2 bases, with 11 bases between. This CDR3 is built from 17 residues. In DNA form, the CDR3 reads TGTGCCAGCAGTTTATGGGAACAGGGCGCTGGGGCCAACGTCCTGACTTTC. This encodes CASSLWEQGAGANVLTF.

The gene calls are TRBV5-6 and TRBJ2-7, with TRBD2 as a possible D gene (5 bases). The CDR3 is made up of 14 amino acids. Trimming stripped 4 bases from V and 0 bases from J, with 11 bases between. Germline lookup yields CDR1 SGHDT and CDR2 YYEEEE. The CDR3 DNA sequence: TGTGCCAGCAGCCGCGGAGGAACCTCCTACGAGCAGTACTTC. Its translation is CASSRGGTSYEQYF. The entire variable domain, with the rest obtained from reference TRBV5-6 and TRBJ2-7, is as follows: DAGVTQSPTHLIKTRGQQVTLRCSPKSGHDTVSWYQQALGQGPQFIFQYYEEEERQRGNFPDRFSGHQFPNYSSELNVNALLLGDSALYLCASSRGGTSYEQYFGPGTRLTVT.

This chain joins TRBV5-4 and TRBJ2-7; 12 bases line up with TRBD2. CDR1 and CDR2 from the germline V gene are SGHNT and YYREEE (reference sequence). The CDR3 length is 16 residues. V gave up 3 bases and J gave up 2 bases; unmatched junction bases: 6. CDR3 nucleotide sequence: TGTGCCAGCAGCTCCAGACTAGCGGGAGAGACCTACGAGCAGTACTTC. As protein: CASSSRLAGETYEQYF.

The genes are TRBV5-1 and TRBJ2-1, with D possibly TRBD1 on 7 matching bases. V lost 0 bases to trimming and J lost 4 bases, with 26 bases between them. Germline values: CDR1 SGHRS, CDR2 YFSETQ. CDR3 length equals 20 residues. Here the CDR3 reads CASSLAPGTAPGGNYNEQFF. CDR3 DNA: TGCGCCAGCAGCTTGGCTCCCGGGACAGCCCCAGGGGGGAATTACAATGAGCAGTTCTTC.

The gene calls are TRBV9 and TRBJ2-7, with 12 bases lining up with TRBD1. V shed 3 bases, J shed 6 bases, and the junction held 10 bases outside the gene matches. The CDR3 covers 16 residues. From germline, CDR1 is SGDLS and CDR2 YYNGEE. The CDR3 nucleotides read TGTGCCAGCAGCGGGTCACCGGGACAGGGGGCGATCGAGCAGTACTTC. This sequence encodes CASSGSPGQGAIEQYF.

This chain joins TRBV6-5 and TRBJ2-1; a weak D match, TRBD2 (7 bases). The CDR3 consists of 14 residues. Germline loops: CDR1 MNHEY, CDR2 SVGAGI. Trimming shortened V by 5 bases and J by 10 bases, and 18 bases separated the two germline ends. This chain's CDR3 is CASSAGAGEMEQFF. As DNA, the CDR3 is TGTGCCAGCAGTGCAGGGGCGGGAGAGATGGAGCAGTTCTTC.

Only one count was recorded for this clone. CDR3 nucleotides: TGTGCCAGTAGCCCGGGACAGGGGGTACTCGAGCAGTACTTC. Amino acid sequence: CASSPGQGVLEQYF. The chain links TRBV19 to TRBJ2-7; 11 bases align to TRBD1. The trim removed 6 bases at V and 6 bases at J, leaving 7 bases unmatched. Germline V gives CDR1 LNHDA, CDR2 SQIVND (reference sequence). CDR3 length: 14 residues. Combining the CDR3 with reference TRBV19 and TRBJ2-7 gives the whole variable domain DGGITQSPKYLFRKEGQNVTLSCEQNLNHDAMYWYRQDPGQGLRLIYYSQIVNDFQKGDIAEGYSVSREKKESFPLTVTSAQKNPTAFYLCASSPGQGVLEQYFGPGTRLTVT.

This chain uses TRBV28 with TRBJ2-1; 8 bases are a match to TRBD2. J lost 5 bases, V lost 3 bases, and 6 bases had no gene match. From germline, CDR1 is MDHEN and CDR2 SYDVKM. This CDR3 has 15 amino acids. The CDR3 coding sequence is TGTGCCAGCAGTTTCGGGTGGCGGGAGGACAATGAGCAGTTCTTC. Residues: CASSFGWREDNEQFF.

The V call is TRBV4-2, the J call TRBJ2-5; TRBD2 aligns across 7 bases. CDR3 length: 17 residues. From germline, CDR1 is LGHNA and CDR2 YNFKEQ. V shed 0 bases and J 4 bases; nucleotides not matched to a gene: 11. The CDR3, as DNA: TGTGCCAGCAGCCAAGATGCGTGGGAGGGTTGGAGAGAGACCCAGTACTTC. It is translated as CASSQDAWEGWRETQYF.

The genes are TRBV7-3 and TRBJ2-5; D gene ambiguous. This CDR3 region has 14 residues. V gave up 0 bases and J gave up 1 base, with 6 bases separating them. The V gene's germline CDR1 is SGHTA and CDR2 FQGTGA. CDR3 protein: CASSLTGPQETQYF. In DNA form, the CDR3 reads TGTGCCAGCAGCTTAACGGGTCCCCAAGAGACCCAGTACTTC.

The chain has TRBV27 and TRBJ2-6, with unresolved D. This CDR3 comprises 18 residues. V was clipped by 1 base and J by 0 bases, with 13 bases between them. Germline V gene data show CDR1 as MNHEY and CDR2 as SMNVEV (reference sequence). CDR3 sequence: CASSLFVSPNSGANVLTF. The CDR3, as DNA: TGTGCCAGCAGTTTATTTGTCAGCCCAAACTCTGGGGCCAACGTCCTGACTTTC.

The V call is TRBV6-4, the J call TRBJ2-3; no definite D call. The CDR3 length is 13 residues. V dropped 5 bases and J dropped 2 bases, with 8 bases sitting between them. Looked up from germline, CDR1 is MRHNA and CDR2 is SNTAGT. CDR3 sequence (DNA): TGTGCCAGCAGTCGGGTCTTCACAGATACGCAGTATTTT. This sequence encodes CASSRVFTDTQYF.

This clone was counted a single time. The chain recombines TRBV5-1 with TRBJ2-3, with a possible D match to TRBD2 (5 bases). V was pared by 1 base and J by 1 base, with 16 bases between. The CDR3 is 17 amino acids. The germline V gene has CDR1 SGHRS and CDR2 YFSETQ. The CDR3 sequence: CASSLFGNLGGTDTQYF. CDR3 bases: TGCGCCAGCAGCTTGTTCGGGAACCTCGGGGGCACAGATACGCAGTATTTT.

In its sample, this clone was seen once. The same CDR3 also results from other DNA sequences found in this sample. The CDR3 spells CASSDGRSSGNTIYF. CDR3 nucleotide sequence: TGTGCCAGTAGCGACGGGCGGAGCTCTGGAAACACCATATATTTT. The J gene is TRBJ1-3, the V gene TRBV19; D not resolved. CDR1 and CDR2 from the germline V gene are LNHDA and SQIVND (reference sequence). V was trimmed by 6 bases and J by 0 bases, leaving 12 bases between them. The CDR3 consists of 15 residues.

A single count supports this clone. This chain uses TRBV19 with TRBJ2-1; 8 nucleotides agree with TRBD2. The CDR3 extends over 16 amino acids. Germline-derived CDR1 and CDR2 are LNHDA and SQIVND (reference sequence). After removal of 6 bases from V and 6 bases from J, the junction contained 13 bases not matched to a gene. Here the CDR3 DNA reads TGTGCCAGTAGCCCGAGGAGCGGGAGCGGATCCAATGAGCAGTTCTTC. Translated: CASSPRSGSGSNEQFF.

The rearrangement links TRBV7-9 to TRBJ1-3; TRBD1 matches 7 bases. J lost 0 bases, V lost 0 bases, and 5 bases had no gene match. The CDR3 runs to 17 residues. Per germline, CDR1 SEHNR and CDR2 FQNEAQ (reference sequence). The CDR3 here is CASSLAPDRHSGNTIYF. CDR3 DNA: TGTGCCAGCAGCTTAGCCCCGGACAGGCACTCTGGAAACACCATATATTTT.

The rearrangement links TRBV18 to TRBJ1-1, with 10 bases lining up with TRBD1. CDR3 length equals 16 residues. V dropped 1 base and J dropped 6; count of bases not matched to a gene: 8. Per the germline V gene, CDR1 is KGHSH and CDR2 is LQKENI. The CDR3 here is CASSPRGDRGQSEAFF. As DNA, the CDR3 is TGTGCCAGCTCACCACGCGGCGACAGGGGGCAATCTGAAGCTTTCTTT. Filled out from reference TRBV18 and TRBJ1-1, the complete variable domain reads NAGVMQNPRHLVRRRGQEARLRCSPMKGHSHVYWYRQLPEEGLKFMVYLQKENIIDESGMPKERFSAEFPKEGPSILRIQQVVRGDSAAYFCASSPRGDRGQSEAFFGQGTRLTVV.

V usage is TRBV7-2 and J usage is TRBJ1-2; 7 bases align to TRBD1. The CDR3 has 13 residues. Per germline, CDR1 SGHTA and CDR2 FQGNSA. V gave up 5 bases and J gave up 8 bases; unmatched junction bases: 8. This CDR3 reads CASSLRQGSGYTF. The CDR3 DNA follows: TGTGCCAGCAGCCTAAGACAGGGTAGCGGCTACACCTTC.

The chain employs TRBV18 and TRBJ1-2, with unresolved D. Germline lookup yields CDR1 KGHSH and CDR2 LQKENI. V dropped 3 bases and J dropped 0 bases, with 8 bases sitting between them. CDR3 length equals 14 residues. The CDR3 nucleotides read TGTGCCAGCTCACCCTTATCCGCTAACTATGGCTACACCTTC. The encoded protein is CASSPLSANYGYTF.

This chain uses TRBV6-1 with TRBJ1-2; TRBD1 matches at 8 bases. The germline CDR1 and CDR2 sequences are MNHNS and SASEGT. This CDR3 comprises 16 residues. V shed 2 bases and J 7 bases; nucleotides not matched to a gene: 12. The CDR3 loop reads CASSEFLRTGTGGYTF. The CDR3 DNA follows: TGTGCCAGCAGTGAATTTTTGAGGACAGGGACAGGTGGCTACACCTTC.

This clone has only one observation. V and J are TRBV2 and TRBJ2-7; D call uncertain. The ends were cut back, 3 bases at V and 3 bases at J, with 9 bases in the middle. The CDR3 runs 13 residues. Germline V gene sequence: CDR1 SNHLY, CDR2 FYNNEI. The CDR3 DNA reads TGTGCCAGCAGTGAGGCTAGGGACTACGAGCAGTACTTC. This translates into CASSEARDYEQYF.

The chain recombines TRBV5-1 with TRBJ2-3; D unclear. Germline V lookup: CDR1 SGHRS, CDR2 YFSETQ. The CDR3 runs 15 residues. The V end was cut by 3 bases, the J end by 2 bases, with 13 bases between. CDR3 DNA sequence: TGCGCCAGCAGCTCGACCCCTATTACCACAGATACGCAGTATTTT. This gives the protein CASSSTPITTDTQYF.

J is TRBJ2-1 and V is TRBV14; 10 nucleotides match TRBD2. CDR1 SGHDN and CDR2 FVKESK come from the germline V gene. This CDR3 has 19 residues. V was clipped by 0 bases and J by 3 bases; unmatched bases: 11. The CDR3 DNA is TGTGCCAGCAGCCAAGACCCTAGCGGGAGAATGGTGGTCTACAATGAGCAGTTCTTC. Translating gives CASSQDPSGRMVVYNEQFF.

In the case of this clone: Its ends do not fully match the called genes, so a read error is possible. The rearrangement uses TRBV20-1 and TRBJ2-3; D remains ambiguous. Germline V gene data show CDR1 as DFQATT and CDR2 as SNEGSKA (reference sequence). CDR3 length equals 10 residues. The CDR3 bases are TGCAGTGCTGGAGAGGATACGCAGTATTTT. Translating gives CSAGEDTQYF.